These T cell receptor beta chains were read from a single sample in a study of blood T cell repertoires in COVID-19. The assay was immunoSEQ multiplex PCR, and TCRdb's table has in-frame clones only and misses some. The sample lists 200,000 to 250,000 clones; 80% to 90% were seen once. Specimen: PBMCs or T cells enriched from blood (not recorded which). These receptors were taken from a woman aged 40 to 50 with acute COVID-19. Both conserved end residues are part of each CDR3. A D gene is named only where the DNA matches it firmly. Clone size is shown for a subset of rows, as once, few, many or a class of expanded clone.

once	TRBV24-1	NA	TRBJ2-1	TGTGCCACCAGTGACGTGACACCACCCCACAATGAGCAGTTCTTC	CATSDVTPPHNEQFF
NA	TRBV19	NA	TRBJ1-5	TGTGCCAGTAGTTTTGGGCGGGGGGCTGGCAATCAGCCCCAGCATTTT	CASSFGRGAGNQPQHF
NA	TRBV10-3	NA	TRBJ2-1	TGTGCCATCAGTGATATCGAACAGGGCAACAATGAGCAGTTCTTC	CAISDIEQGNNEQFF
NA	TRBV11-1	TRBD1	TRBJ2-1	TGTGCCAGCAGCTTGTCGACAGGGGGTCACTACAATGAGCAGTTCTTC	CASSLSTGGHYNEQFF
NA	TRBV3-1/TRBV3-2	NA	TRBJ2-6	TGTGCCAGCAGCCAAAAGACTGGGGCTGCTGGGGCCAACGTCCTGACTTTC	CASSQKTGAAGANVLTF
NA	TRBV6-2/TRBV6-3	TRBD2	TRBJ2-3	TGTGCCAGCAGTACTAGGCGGGGGTACACAGATACGCAGTATTTT	CASSTRRGYTDTQYF
NA	TRBV6-5	TRBD1	TRBJ2-2	TGTGCCAGCACCCGGACAGGGGAGGCCGGGGAGCTGTTTTTT	CASTRTGEAGELFF
NA	TRBV5-1	TRBD1	TRBJ1-6	TGCGCCAGCAGCTTGGGGTTAGGACAGGGGTCATATAATTCACCCCTCCACTTT	CASSLGLGQGSYNSPLHF
NA	TRBV9	TRBD1	TRBJ1-1	TGTGCCAGCAGCGTAGAGGGGACAGGGGTCCGGGAAGCTTTCTTT	CASSVEGTGVREAFF
once	TRBV7-3	TRBD1	TRBJ1-6	TGTGCCAGCAGCTCGGTAGGGGGCAATTCACCCCTCCACTTT	CASSSVGGNSPLHF
NA	TRBV5-1	NA	TRBJ2-7	TGCGCCAGCAGCCCACCACAGAGCTACGAGCAGTACTTC	CASSPPQSYEQYF
NA	TRBV30	TRBD1	TRBJ2-3	TGTGCCTGGGGACAGGGGCGAGCCACAGATACGCAGTATTTT	CAWGQGRATDTQYF
NA	TRBV6-5	TRBD1	TRBJ1-6	TGTGCCAGCAGTTACTCGACAGGGGGTGATTCACCCCTCCACTTT	CASSYSTGGDSPLHF
once	TRBV19	TRBD2	TRBJ2-4	TGTGCCAGTAGTCCTCAGACTAGCGGGGGGCCTCTAGCCAAAAACATTCAGTACTTC	CASSPQTSGGPLAKNIQYF
NA	TRBV2	TRBD1	TRBJ1-5	TGTGCCAGCGGGCAAGGGGGCGGCGGACAGCCCCAGCATTTT	CASGQGGGGQPQHF